The 14 T cell receptor beta chains below come from one sample, sequenced in a study of vaccination and CD4 T cells after COVID-19 (dated by TCRdb to 2021 to 2024). Their specific antigens are unknown. Reading the label with the study, this specimen's treatment or condition is: roughly 10-day PBMC culture with coronavirus spike peptide pools or control peptides (ViraFEST assay). Library creation used PCR. TCRdb records Illumina iSeq 100 as the sequencer. At the Johns Hopkins FTIC core, DNA from the cultured CD4+ T cells underwent TCR sequencing with the Oncomine TCR Beta short-read assay. TCRdb reprocessed the public reads (quality trimming at Q25 with fastp, clone calling with MiXCR) and kept in-frame beta chains. Here each entry gathers all rows of one CDR3 protein and keeps the most common genes and DNA. A total of about 20,000 distinct CDR3 sequences appear in this sample, around 44% of them only once. 5.5% to 8.5% of the sample comes from the top ten.

Sequencing used CD4+ T cells from blood, cultured in vitro, obtained after SARS-CoV-2 vaccination. Receptors originate from a human donor who had recovered from COVID-19.

The chain couples TRBV11-2 to TRBJ1-1; D not resolved. Looked up from germline, CDR1 is SGHAT and CDR2 is FQNNGV. The CDR3 extends over 13 amino acids. V was clipped by 0 bases and J by 7 bases, with 9 bases between them. The CDR3 here is CASSLDSDIEAFF. CDR3 sequence (DNA): TGTGCCAGCAGCTTAGATAGCGATATTGAAGCTTTCTTT.

Turning to this clonotype: The junction departs from the called germline gene at one end, perhaps through a read error. The chain combines TRBV28 with TRBJ2-1, with TRBD2 matching over 12 bases. This CDR3 is 12 amino acids long. Germline-derived CDR1 and CDR2 are MDHEN and SYDVKM. The chain's CDR3 is CASRRLAGDPYF. The CDR3, as DNA: TGTGCCAGCAGACGACTAGCGGGAGACCCGTACTTC.

The chain uses TRBV20-1 and TRBJ1-2; D uncertain. The CDR3 has 13 residues. Trimming pared 2 bases from V and 2 bases from J, leaving 9 bases between. Looked up from germline, CDR1 is DFQATT and CDR2 is SNEGSKA (reference sequence). CDR3 protein: CSARQELNYGYTF. The CDR3 DNA follows: TGCAGTGCTAGACAGGAGCTCAACTATGGCTACACCTTC.

For the CDR3, the DNA is TGCAGTGCCCCTCGTAGCGAAAACATTCAGTACTTC. This gives the protein CSAPRSENIQYF. The chain couples TRBV20-1 to TRBJ2-4, with a tentative D call TRBD2 (5 bases). V lost 6 bases, J lost 5 bases, and 11 bases lay in between. This CDR3 spans 12 amino acids. Germline lookup yields CDR1 DFQATT and CDR2 SNEGSKA (reference sequence).

The genes are TRBV2 and TRBJ1-1, with D possibly matching TRBD1 (6 bases). With 6 bases removed from V and 0 bases from J, the gap between germline ends came to 17 bases. This CDR3 region has 16 residues. Germline V gene data show CDR1 as SNHLY and CDR2 as FYNNEI. CDR3 residues: CASRMATGQMNTEAFF. CDR3 in DNA: TGTGCCAGCAGGATGGCGACAGGACAAATGAACACTGAAGCTTTCTTT.

This clonotype came up a few times. The chain is built from TRBV6-5 and TRBJ1-1; possibly TRBD1 for D (5 bases). V was pared by 2 bases and J by 4 bases, with 11 bases between. Germline CDR1 reads MNHEY; CDR2 reads SVGAGI. The CDR3 contains 14 residues. The DNA for the CDR3 is TGTGCCAGCAGTTACGGGCAGGGTGTCACTGAAGCTTTCTTT. Translation gives CASSYGQGVTEAFF.

This clonotype was counted a few times. The chain uses TRBV20-1 and TRBJ1-5; D might be TRBD1 (6 bases). Per germline, CDR1 DFQATT and CDR2 SNEGSKA (reference sequence). The V and J ends lost 6 bases and 6 bases respectively, with 15 bases between them. CDR3 length: 13 amino acids. Here the CDR3 reads CSAKQGFSQPQHF. The CDR3 nucleotides are TGCAGTGCCAAACAGGGTTTCAGTCAGCCCCAGCATTTT.

This sequence joins TRBV14 and TRBJ2-7; a weak D match, TRBD2 (6 bases). The V gene lost 5 bases and the J gene lost 9 bases, with 14 bases spanning the gap. This CDR3 is built from 12 residues. Germline loops: CDR1 SGHDN, CDR2 FVKESK. The CDR3 loop reads CASSLSGVRQYF. The CDR3 DNA reads TGTGCCAGCAGCTTATCGGGGGTGCGGCAGTACTTC.

The chain recombines TRBV19 with TRBJ1-5, with unresolved D. The CDR3 has 15 residues. Trimming took 2 bases from V and 6 from J, leaving 14 bases between them. CDR1 and CDR2 from the germline V gene are LNHDA and SQIVND (reference sequence). Here the CDR3 reads CASSISGPIAQPQHF. The CDR3, as DNA: TGTGCCAGTAGTATATCCGGGCCTATAGCTCAGCCCCAGCATTTT.

Only a few counts were recorded for this clonotype. The rearrangement uses TRBV20-1 and TRBJ1-5; D is undetermined. Per germline, CDR1 DFQATT and CDR2 SNEGSKA (reference sequence). V shed 0 bases and J shed 0 bases, with 9 bases lying between them. This CDR3 is 15 amino acids long. In nucleotides, the CDR3 is TGCAGTGCTAGAGATCGCTTGAATAGCAATCAGCCCCAGCATTTT. Protein: CSARDRLNSNQPQHF.

The chain has TRBV2 and TRBJ2-6; no clear D. This CDR3 region has 15 residues. The V gene lost 4 bases and the J gene lost 1 base, with 8 bases spanning the gap. Germline V gene lookup returns CDR1 SNHLY and CDR2 FYNNEI. The CDR3 here is CASSVGPSGANVLTF. The CDR3, as DNA: TGTGCCAGCAGTGTGGGTCCGTCTGGGGCCAACGTCCTGACTTTC.

This clonotype has a handful of counts. The chain is built from TRBV7-2 and TRBJ1-5; D not certain. Per the germline V gene, CDR1 is SGHTA and CDR2 is FQGNSA. The CDR3 covers 13 residues. V gave up 4 bases and J gave up 7 bases, with 11 bases separating them. The CDR3 DNA reads TGTGCCAGCAGCTCCGCCGGAGGACAGCCCCAGCATTTT. Protein: CASSSAGGQPQHF.

The V gene is TRBV7-2, the J gene TRBJ2-1; TRBD2 matches 7 bases. With 5 bases clipped from V and 15 bases from J, the junction kept 10 bases outside the gene matches. The CDR3 totals 12 residues. Germline loops: CDR1 SGHTA, CDR2 FQGNSA. The CDR3 spells CASSPGGFAPFF. CDR3 in DNA: TGTGCCAGCAGCCCGGGGGGTTTTGCACCGTTCTTC.

This clonotype has only a few counts. The chain has TRBV7-2 and TRBJ2-2, with TRBD2 as a possible D gene (6 bases). Germline values: CDR1 SGHTA, CDR2 FQGNSA. V shed 5 bases and J shed 3 bases, with 25 bases lying between them. CDR3 size: 19 residues. CDR3 sequence: CASSRHIGLEGEDTGELFF. CDR3 nucleotides: TGTGCCAGCAGCCGTCATATAGGGCTAGAAGGGGAGGACACCGGGGAGCTGTTTTTT.